This T cell receptor beta chain originates from a study of cytomegalovirus exposure and HLA in healthy donors. Whole-study context: Later, an analysis reported that the roughly 120 validation repertoires had used the same platform as the approximately 680 first-cohort repertoires.

Overall study results and limits: Researchers counted approximately 160 TCR beta chains as cytomegalovirus-associated. According to a subsequent analysis, TCR clusters from the first cohort were inclined to appear together in the 120 validation repertoires.

This CDR3 contains 15 residues. V lost 5 bases and J lost 0, with 10 bases in between. Germline lookup yields CDR1 MDHEN and CDR2 SYDVKM. Assay: immunoSEQ multiplex PCR; the TCRdb copy retains only in-frame clones and omits some. The sample lists under 200,000 clones; about nine tenths were seen once. The donors were part of the roughly 110-subject validation cohort, which stood apart from the roughly 700-subject first cohort. A note on this clone: Its antigen is currently unknown.

The sample comprised PBMCs. The receptor was isolated from a woman between 25 and 40 years old in good health and CMV-seronegative. The chain carries TRBV28 and TRBJ2-2; D possibly uses TRBD1 or TRBD2 (5 bases each). The CDR3 loop is CASSRDRSNTGELFF. The CDR3 DNA follows: TGTGCCAGCAGTCGGGACCGTTCGAACACCGGGGAGCTGTTTTTT.